The clone carrying this T cell receptor (beta chain) was observed a handful of times. Only in-frame clones appear in the TCRdb table, and some are missing; sequencing was by immunoSEQ multiplex PCR. The table lists 69,000 or so clones, approximately 94% of them singletons. The CDR3 is made up of 15 amino acids. V gave up 5 bases and J gave up 8 bases; unmatched junction bases: 11. Looked up from germline, CDR1 is SEHNR and CDR2 is FQNEAQ (reference sequence). The sample originates from a study of control samples from healthy donors and cancer patients. The sample consisted of blood. This chain links TRBV7-9 with TRBJ1-4; 7 bases agree with TRBD1. The sequence came from a woman between 25 and 40 years old in good health. CDR3: CASSPDRALGEKLFF. The CDR3 coding sequence is TGTGCCAGCAGCCCAGACAGGGCCCTAGGGGAAAAACTGTTTTTT.